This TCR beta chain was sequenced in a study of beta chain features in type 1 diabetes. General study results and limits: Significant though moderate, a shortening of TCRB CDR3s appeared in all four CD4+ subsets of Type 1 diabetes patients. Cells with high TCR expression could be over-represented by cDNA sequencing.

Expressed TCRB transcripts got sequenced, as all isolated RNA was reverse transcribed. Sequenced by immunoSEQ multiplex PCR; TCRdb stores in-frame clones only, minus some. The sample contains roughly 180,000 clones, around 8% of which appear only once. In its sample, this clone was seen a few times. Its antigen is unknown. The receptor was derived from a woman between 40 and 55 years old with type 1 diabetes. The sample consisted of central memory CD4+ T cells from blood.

This CDR3 reads CASSQESQRTGGENTIYF. The DNA for the CDR3 is TGCGCCAGCAGCCAAGAATCCCAACGGACAGGGGGCGAAAACACCATATATTTT. The chain is built from TRBV4-3 and TRBJ1-3, with 11 nucleotides matching TRBD1. CDR3 length: 18 amino acids. V was pared by 0 bases and J by 6 bases, with 10 bases of the junction left unmatched. Germline V gene data show CDR1 as LGHNA and CDR2 as YSLEER.